This T cell receptor (beta chain) originates from a study of Graves' ophthalmopathy and Graves' hyperthyroidism. For repertoire sequencing, the TCR beta CDR3 regions were amplified from RNA transcripts. HTBI-primed first-round RT-PCR preceded second-round multiplex PCR. Using its own MiXCR run on the multiplex PCR reads, TCRdb lists one record per CDR3 protein. The sample consists of hundreds of thousands of distinct CDR3 sequences, about 20% of them appearing once. Ophthalmopathy absent within 18 months of follow-up marked hyperthyroidism as stable. In this sample, this clonotype turned up many times. V was clipped by 11 bases and J by 1 base; unmatched bases: 8. This CDR3 spans 13 amino acids.

Material for sequencing was peripheral blood. The V call is TRBV12-3 or TRBV12-4, the J call TRBJ2-7, with 7 bases fitting TRBD1. This receptor was obtained from a woman aged 18-29 years with stable Graves' hyperthyroidism. Some clones in this sample may be carry-over from other donors' samples. Here the CDR3 reads CAVQRQGSYEQYF. CDR3 coding DNA: TGTGCCGTACAAAGACAGGGATCCTACGAGCAGTACTTC.